One sample yielded the 22 T cell receptor beta chains listed below, sequenced in a study of T cells after yellow fever vaccination. TCRdb reprocessed the 5' RACE reads with MiXCR, giving one entry per CDR3 protein. The sample gives approximately 600,000 distinct CDR3 sequences, 9% to 15% of which show up once; more than 13% is in the top ten. The material was PBMCs, obtained on the day of the yellow fever booster vaccination. These receptors all stem from a man in his thirties or forties who received the YFV17D yellow fever vaccine.

This clonotype was recorded many times. The chain combines TRBV5-1 with TRBJ1-1; D unclear. Germline CDR1 SGHRS, CDR2 YFSETQ. This CDR3 is 13 amino acids long. Between the trimmed V and J ends, which lost 2 bases and 0 bases, there was a span of 5 bases. CDR3 region: CASSFNMNTEAFF. CDR3 DNA: TGCGCCAGCAGCTTCAATATGAACACTGAAGCTTTCTTT. Variable domain in full (rest from reference TRBV5-1 and TRBJ1-1): KAGVTQTPRYLIKTRGQQVTLSCSPISGHRSVSWYQQTPGQGLQFLFEYFSETQRNKGNFPGRFSGRQFSNSRSEMNVSTLELGDSALYLCASSFNMNTEAFFGQGTRLTVV.

This clonotype was recorded a few times. The chain carries TRBV11-2 and TRBJ1-4; 10 bases map to TRBD1. This CDR3 is 16 amino acids long. The trim removed 5 bases at V and 8 bases at J, leaving 11 bases unmatched. CDR1 is SGHAT and CDR2 is FQNNGV in the germline V gene. In DNA, the CDR3 is TGTGCCAGCAGCCCCCAAGGCGGGACAGGGGACGAAAAACTGTTTTTT. It translates to CASSPQGGTGDEKLFF.

This clonotype was detected a few times. V is TRBV5-6 and J is TRBJ2-1; possible D gene TRBD2, 6 bases. From germline, CDR1 is SGHDT and CDR2 YYEEEE. The V and J ends lost 0 bases and 13 bases respectively, with 11 bases between them. CDR3 length: 12 amino acids. DNA of the CDR3: TGTGCCAGCAGCTTGGGTGCGGGACCCCAGTTCTTC. This sequence encodes CASSLGAGPQFF.

The chain couples TRBV7-6 to TRBJ2-5; D remains unclear. Trimming took 1 base from V and 1 from J, leaving 7 bases between them. This CDR3 has 14 residues. CDR1 is SGHVS, CDR2 FNYEAQ, per germline. The CDR3, as DNA: TGTGCCAGCAGCTTAGGCGGAATCCAAGAGACCCAGTACTTC. This translates into CASSLGGIQETQYF.

This clonotype occurred many times. The rearrangement joins TRBV5-8 to TRBJ2-2; no clear D. Trimming cost V 4 bases and J 2 bases, with 6 bases left between them. CDR1 SGHTS and CDR2 YDEGEE come from the germline V gene. The CDR3 is 13 amino acids. The CDR3 DNA sequence: TGTGCCAGCAGCAAACAAAACACCGGGGAGCTGTTTTTT. Protein product: CASSKQNTGELFF.

This clonotype came up a few times. The chain combines TRBV30 with TRBJ2-7, with a weak D call TRBD1 (6 bases). Trimming shortened V by 2 bases and J by 2 bases, and 13 bases separated the two germline ends. The length of the CDR3 is 14 residues. Per germline, CDR1 GTSNPN and CDR2 SVGIG (reference sequence). For the CDR3, the DNA is TGTGCCTGGAGTTCTTGGACAGCGCCCTACGAGCAGTACTTC. It specifies CAWSSWTAPYEQYF.

This rearrangement joins TRBV10-1 to TRBJ2-5; D gene ambiguous. Trimming removed 0 bases at V and 5 bases at J, with 7 bases between. Germline V gene data show CDR1 as WNHNN and CDR2 as SYGVQD (reference sequence). The CDR3 extends over 13 amino acids. Here the CDR3 DNA reads TGCGCCAGCAGTGAGTCTGAGGTGGAGACCCAGTACTTC. Translated: CASSESEVETQYF.

There are many counts of this clonotype. This chain connects TRBV28 to TRBJ2-7; 9 bases fit TRBD2. The CDR3 has 14 amino acids. The trim removed 5 bases at V and 1 base at J, leaving 3 bases unmatched. Germline CDR1 and CDR2: MDHEN and SYDVKM. The CDR3 reads CASSRSGRSYEQYF. CDR3 sequence (DNA): TGTGCCAGCAGTCGGAGCGGGAGGTCCTACGAGCAGTACTTC.

In this sample, this clonotype turned up a few times. This sequence joins TRBV5-1 and TRBJ2-7; the D is unclear. V was pared by 4 bases and J by 5 bases, with 16 bases between. This CDR3 spans 14 amino acids. Germline V gene sequence: CDR1 SGHRS, CDR2 YFSETQ. CDR3 coding DNA: TGCGCCAGCAGCCCCGGTCCTGGCGCCGACGAGCAGTACTTC. Translating gives CASSPGPGADEQYF.

The chain recombines TRBV9 with TRBJ1-6, with D unclear. Germline values: CDR1 SGDLS, CDR2 YYNGEE. Trimming left V 2 bases short and J 5 bases short, with 8 bases between. The CDR3 is 14 amino acids. The CDR3 reads CASSVATHNSPLHF. CDR3 DNA: TGTGCCAGCAGCGTGGCAACGCATAATTCACCCCTCCACTTT.

The V gene is TRBV6-5, the J gene TRBJ2-5; D gene uncertain. The ends were cut back, 0 bases at V and 1 base at J, with 6 bases in the middle. The germline V gene encodes CDR1 MNHEY and CDR2 SVGAGI. The CDR3 spans 14 residues. CDR3 region: CASSYSETQETQYF. The CDR3 DNA reads TGTGCCAGCAGTTACTCGGAAACCCAAGAGACCCAGTACTTC.

This clonotype appeared a few times. The chain uses TRBV7-9 and TRBJ2-3, with D perhaps matching TRBD1 (6 bases). Germline V gene data show CDR1 as SEHNR and CDR2 as FQNEAQ (reference sequence). The CDR3 contains 16 residues. The V and J ends lost 1 base and 4 bases respectively, with 15 bases between them. In DNA, the CDR3 is TGTGCCAGCAGCTTAGACGCAGTCCCAGGGGCAGATACGCAGTATTTT. It specifies CASSLDAVPGADTQYF.

The chain is built from TRBV10-2 and TRBJ2-1; 7 bases match TRBD2. With V trimmed by 10 bases and J by 8 bases, 11 bases remained unmatched. From germline, CDR1 is WSHSY and CDR2 SAAADI. This CDR3 is built from 13 residues. CDR3: CATPAGKNDEQFF. Here the CDR3 DNA reads TGCGCCACCCCAGCGGGAAAAAATGATGAGCAGTTCTTC.

V is TRBV11-2 and J is TRBJ1-4; D is undetermined. The CDR3 is 11 amino acids. Germline values: CDR1 SGHAT, CDR2 FQNNGV. V lost 6 bases to trimming and J lost 4 bases, with 3 bases between them. CDR3 in amino acids: CASRHNEKLFF. The DNA of the CDR3 is TGTGCCAGCAGACATAATGAAAAACTGTTTTTT.

The sample holds many counts of this clonotype. This chain links TRBV6-2 or TRBV6-3 with TRBJ2-7; 12 positions agree with TRBD2. The CDR3 loop spans 20 amino acids. Germline V gene sequence: CDR1 MNHEY, CDR2 SVGEGT. With V trimmed by 3 bases and J by 1 base, 16 bases remained unmatched. CDR3 amino acids: CASSYRRLAGAHRVSYEQYF. DNA for the CDR3: TGTGCCAGCAGTTATAGAAGACTAGCGGGAGCCCATAGAGTTTCCTACGAGCAGTACTTC.

The rearrangement uses TRBV3-1 and TRBJ1-1; D is ambiguous. With 0 bases removed from V and 0 bases from J, the gap between germline ends came to 8 bases. The CDR3 is made up of 15 amino acids. Per the germline V gene, CDR1 is LGHDT and CDR2 is YNNKEL (reference sequence). The CDR3, as DNA: TGTGCCAGCAGCCAAGATTTAACGGTGAACACTGAAGCTTTCTTT. Protein sequence: CASSQDLTVNTEAFF.

The rearrangement links TRBV5-1 to TRBJ2-1; TRBD2 might be the D (6 bases). Germline lookup yields CDR1 SGHRS and CDR2 YFSETQ. Trimming left V 6 bases short and J 3 bases short, with 16 bases between. The CDR3 has 15 residues. The CDR3 DNA is TGCGCCAGCACCCCGAGTGGGGGGTACTACAATGAGCAGTTCTTC. Residues: CASTPSGGYYNEQFF.

This chain joins TRBV20-1 and TRBJ2-7; 8 nucleotides align to TRBD2. Germline CDR1 and CDR2: DFQATT and SNEGSKA (reference sequence). V dropped 0 bases and J dropped 4; count of bases not matched to a gene: 8. The CDR3 extends over 15 amino acids. Written as DNA, the CDR3 is TGCAGTGCTAGAGAGAGAGCGGGAGTTGGGTACGAGCAGTACTTC. This codes for CSARERAGVGYEQYF.

The V call is TRBV7-2, the J call TRBJ2-7; the match to TRBD2 covers 10 bases. Germline V gene lookup returns CDR1 SGHTA and CDR2 FQGNSA. V shed 5 bases and J 0 bases; nucleotides not matched to a gene: 7. CDR3 length: 16 amino acids. The CDR3 sequence: CASSPGLAPLSYEQYF. The CDR3 coding sequence is TGTGCCAGCAGCCCGGGACTAGCGCCCCTCTCCTACGAGCAGTACTTC. Using reference TRBV7-2 and TRBJ2-7 for the parts outside the CDR3, the full variable domain is GAGVSQSPSNKVTEKGKDVELRCDPISGHTALYWYRQSLGQGLEFLIYFQGNSAPDKSGLPSDRFSAERTGGSVSTLTIQRTQQEDSAVYLCASSPGLAPLSYEQYFGPGTRLTVT.

This clonotype has only a few counts. The chain employs TRBV7-2 and TRBJ1-1; D ambiguous. The V and J ends lost 1 base and 2 bases respectively, with 8 bases between them. The germline gives CDR1 SGHTA, CDR2 FQGNSA. The CDR3 runs to 14 residues. CDR3 protein: CASSLGQINTEAFF. Here the CDR3 DNA reads TGTGCCAGCAGCTTAGGCCAGATAAACACTGAAGCTTTCTTT. The complete variable domain, with remaining parts taken from reference TRBV7-2 and TRBJ1-1, reads GAGVSQSPSNKVTEKGKDVELRCDPISGHTALYWYRQSLGQGLEFLIYFQGNSAPDKSGLPSDRFSAERTGGSVSTLTIQRTQQEDSAVYLCASSLGQINTEAFFGQGTRLTVV.

This clonotype was observed a handful of times. The chain joins TRBV12-3 or TRBV12-4 to TRBJ2-7; 8 bases fit TRBD2. The CDR3 contains 15 residues. V trimming: 3 bases; J trimming: 7 bases; junction bases outside the gene matches: 11. This chain's CDR3 is CASSFGTGGPWEQYF. The CDR3 DNA is TGTGCCAGCAGTTTCGGGACGGGAGGGCCTTGGGAGCAGTACTTC.

Only a few counts were recorded for this clonotype. The chain links TRBV7-2 to TRBJ2-5; D gene uncertain. Trimming pared 5 bases from V and 3 bases from J, leaving 10 bases between. From germline, CDR1 is SGHTA and CDR2 FQGNSA. The CDR3 loop spans 13 amino acids. The CDR3 bases are TGTGCCAGCAGCCGGTCCTTAGAAGAGACCCAGTACTTC. This translates into CASSRSLEETQYF.